This TCR beta chain was sequenced for a study of blood T cell repertoires in COVID-19. J was trimmed by 6 bases and V by 5 bases; bases with no gene match: 8. Germline CDR1 SEHNR, CDR2 FQNEAQ (reference sequence). This CDR3 is 16 amino acids long. Per the study methods: Amplification of reference gene primers was used by the study to estimate nucleated cell counts. Clones were sequenced by immunoSEQ multiplex PCR, and TCRdb holds only the in-frame ones, with some missing. The DNA was the basis for D and trimming; V, J and clone size are from that table. The table shows more than 200,000 clones, with about 90% occurring only once. This clone occurred once.

Sequencing was performed on PBMCs or T cells enriched from blood (not recorded which). The receptor's source is a woman aged 30 to 39 with acute COVID-19. The chain combines TRBV7-9 with TRBJ2-1; 12 bases are shared with TRBD2. CDR3 sequence: CASSIRTSGVINEQFF. CDR3 sequence (DNA): TGTGCCAGCAGCATCAGGACTAGCGGGGTTATCAATGAGCAGTTCTTC.